Listed here are 18 T cell receptor beta chains from one sample, sequenced in a study of blood T cell repertoires in COVID-19. The data were produced by immunoSEQ multiplex PCR, yet TCRdb's version contains in-frame clones alone and is incomplete. The table has 150,000 or so clones, 81% seen once. The source material was PBMCs or T cells enriched from blood (not recorded which). All receptors come from a woman between 35 and 50 years old with acute COVID-19.

Only one count was recorded for this clone. The chain uses TRBV7-9 and TRBJ2-5, with D possibly matching TRBD2 (6 bases). Trimming stripped 2 bases from V and 1 base from J, with 11 bases between. Germline lookup yields CDR1 SEHNR and CDR2 FQNEAQ (reference sequence). The length of the CDR3 is 15 residues. The DNA of the CDR3 is TGTGCCAGCAGCTTATTAGCGGTCCTCCAAGAGACCCAGTACTTC. It translates to CASSLLAVLQETQYF. Full variable domain (remainder filled in from reference TRBV7-9 and TRBJ2-5): DTGVSQNPRHKITKRGQNVTFRCDPISEHNRLYWYRQTLGQGPEFLTYFQNEAQLEKSRLLSDRFSAERPKGSFSTLEIQRTEQGDSAMYLCASSLLAVLQETQYFGPGTRLLVL.

This chain connects TRBV11-3 to TRBJ2-7, with D possibly TRBD2 on 5 matching bases. Germline CDR1 SGHNT, CDR2 YENEEA. The CDR3 is made up of 13 amino acids. V lost 1 base and J lost 3, with 7 bases in between. The chain's CDR3 is CASSLGGHYEQYV. The CDR3 nucleotides are TGTGCCAGCAGCTTAGGAGGGCACTACGAGCAGTACGTC.

This clone has at least ten counts. The chain joins TRBV11-2 to TRBJ2-7, with 10 bases that match TRBD2. Germline-derived CDR1 and CDR2 are SGHAT and FQNNGV. The CDR3 is made up of 16 amino acids. The trim removed 11 bases at V and 2 bases at J, leaving 15 bases unmatched. CDR3 loop: CALGGLAGESAYEQYF. Written as DNA, the CDR3 is TGTGCCCTAGGGGGGCTAGCGGGAGAAAGCGCCTACGAGCAGTACTTC.

This chain joins TRBV19 and TRBJ1-6, with D possibly TRBD1 on 6 matching bases. In germline, CDR1 is LNHDA, CDR2 SQIVND (reference sequence). The CDR3 sequence is 15 residues long. V shed 3 bases and J shed 5 bases, with 11 bases lying between them. In nucleotides, the CDR3 is TGTGCCAGTAGTATGGAAGGGGGACATAATTCACCCCTCCACTTT. It specifies CASSMEGGHNSPLHF.

The chain carries TRBV20-1 and TRBJ1-1; D unresolved. Germline values: CDR1 DFQATT, CDR2 SNEGSKA (reference sequence). CDR3 length: 11 amino acids. V lost 3 bases to trimming and J lost 6 bases, with 8 bases between them. The CDR3 sequence is CSARRRSEAFF. In DNA, the CDR3 is TGCAGTGCTAGGCGGAGGTCTGAAGCTTTCTTT.

The chain is built from TRBV2 and TRBJ2-4; 7 nucleotides line up with TRBD1. J lost 8 bases, V lost 5 bases, and 6 bases had no gene match. CDR1 and CDR2 (germline): SNHLY, FYNNEI. The CDR3 contains 13 residues. The CDR3 sequence is CASSLDRDDIQYF. Here the CDR3 DNA reads TGTGCCAGCAGTCTCGACAGGGACGACATTCAGTACTTC.

This chain uses TRBV5-1 with TRBJ1-1, with 7 bases identical to TRBD1. The trim removed 4 bases at V and 5 bases at J, leaving 8 bases unmatched. This CDR3 has 14 residues. Germline CDR1 SGHRS, CDR2 YFSETQ. The CDR3 loop reads CASSPTRQGTEAFF. CDR3 coding DNA: TGCGCCAGCAGCCCTACTCGACAGGGAACTGAAGCTTTCTTT.

The rearrangement links TRBV3-1 (or the pseudogene TRBV3-2) to TRBJ2-1, with 10 positions matching TRBD2. The CDR3 length is 16 residues. V was clipped by 3 bases and J by 0 bases; unmatched bases: 2. Germline V gene lookup returns CDR1 LGHDT and CDR2 YNNKEL (reference sequence). The CDR3 DNA reads as TGTGCCAGCAGCCATTTAGCGGGGGGCTCCTACAATGAGCAGTTCTTC. It specifies CASSHLAGGSYNEQFF.

The chain has TRBV29-1 and TRBJ1-1; D not certain. The CDR3 is 12 amino acids. Germline lookup yields CDR1 SQVTM and CDR2 ANQGSEA. The V end was cut by 3 bases, the J end by 1 base, with 6 bases between. CDR3 bases: TGCAGCGTTGATCTACCGAACACTGAAGCTTTCTTT. Translating it yields CSVDLPNTEAFF.

The rearrangement joins TRBV27 to TRBJ2-2; D perhaps matches TRBD2 (6 bases). The V gene's germline CDR1 is MNHEY and CDR2 SMNVEV (reference sequence). This CDR3 is built from 15 residues. The ends were cut back, 1 base at V and 3 bases at J, with 9 bases in the middle. The CDR3 nucleotides are TGTGCCAGCAGTTTATGGACTACGTACACCGGGGAGCTGTTTTTT. Amino acid sequence: CASSLWTTYTGELFF.

The rearrangement uses TRBV10-3 and TRBJ1-1; perhaps TRBD1 as D (6 bases). V lost 6 bases and J lost 1, with 18 bases in between. Germline V gives CDR1 ENHRY, CDR2 SYGVKD. There are 16 residues in the CDR3. CDR3 in DNA: TGTGCCATCAGGGTTGGACAGCGCACGGGGAACACTGAAGCTTTCTTT. Translating it yields CAIRVGQRTGNTEAFF.

V usage is TRBV5-6 and J usage is TRBJ1-1; a possible D gene is TRBD1 (5 bases). Between the trimmed V and J ends, which lost 5 bases and 1 base, there was a span of 12 bases. Germline values: CDR1 SGHDT, CDR2 YYEEEE. The CDR3 loop spans 14 amino acids. The CDR3 nucleotides are TGTGCCAGCAGATACGACAGACAGAACACTGAAGCTTTCTTT. Encoded protein: CASRYDRQNTEAFF.

The chain employs TRBV28 and TRBJ1-2, with D tentatively TRBD1 (5 bases). This CDR3 has 14 residues. Looked up from germline, CDR1 is MDHEN and CDR2 is SYDVKM. V was cut by 6 bases and J by 4 bases, with 15 bases left in between. The CDR3 region is CASSPGGMSYGYTF. CDR3 nucleotides: TGTGCCAGCAGCCCCGGGGGGATGAGCTATGGCTACACCTTC.

The chain recombines TRBV7-3 with TRBJ1-1; no reliable D call. V lost 2 bases and J 1 base, leaving 5 bases between the germline ends. Germline V gives CDR1 SGHTA, CDR2 FQGTGA. The CDR3 has 13 residues. The CDR3 coding sequence is TGTGCCAGCAGCTTAGGCACGAACACTGAAGCTTTCTTT. Encoded protein: CASSLGTNTEAFF. The whole variable domain, remainder taken from reference TRBV7-3 and TRBJ1-1, is GAGVSQTPSNKVTEKGKYVELRCDPISGHTALYWYRQSLGQGPEFLIYFQGTGAADDSGLPNDRFFAVRPEGSVSTLKIQRTERGDSAVYLCASSLGTNTEAFFGQGTRLTVV.

V is TRBV5-1 and J is TRBJ2-2; tentatively, D is TRBD2 (5 bases). Germline CDR1 is SGHRS and CDR2 is YFSETQ. Trimming took 4 bases from V and 5 from J, leaving 9 bases between them. The CDR3 is 13 residues long. CDR3 residues: CASSRGMTGELFF. Here the CDR3 DNA reads TGCGCCAGCAGCCGAGGGATGACCGGGGAGCTGTTTTTT. Complete variable domain (other parts from reference TRBV5-1 and TRBJ2-2): KAGVTQTPRYLIKTRGQQVTLSCSPISGHRSVSWYQQTPGQGLQFLFEYFSETQRNKGNFPGRFSGRQFSNSRSEMNVSTLELGDSALYLCASSRGMTGELFFGEGSRLTVL.

The chain combines TRBV7-3 with TRBJ2-1, with 10 bases that match TRBD2. Trimming cost V 2 bases and J 7 bases; bases outside gene matches: 14. This CDR3 is built from 18 residues. CDR1 and CDR2 from the germline V gene are SGHTA and FQGTGA. This chain's CDR3 is CASSLWGGTSGITNEQFF. The CDR3 DNA sequence: TGTGCCAGCAGCTTATGGGGGGGAACTAGCGGGATAACAAATGAGCAGTTCTTC.

This sequence joins TRBV9 and TRBJ2-3, with TRBD2 identical over 7 bases. There are 15 residues in the CDR3. V shed 2 bases and J 0 bases; nucleotides not matched to a gene: 3. Germline lookup yields CDR1 SGDLS and CDR2 YYNGEE. DNA of the CDR3: TGTGCCAGCAGCGTCAGCGGGACTAGCACAGATACGCAGTATTTT. Residues: CASSVSGTSTDTQYF.

Points on this clone: Sequence at one end of the junction differs from germline and may be a read error. The chain joins TRBV9 to TRBJ2-3, with a tentative D call TRBD2 (7 bases). Germline assignment: CDR1 SGDLS and CDR2 YYNGEE. The CDR3 sequence is 17 residues long. In DNA form, the CDR3 reads TGTGCCCGCAGCGTAGTGGGGGGGGCGGGAACCACAGATACGCAGTATTTT. This gives the protein CARSVVGGAGTTDTQYF.